This is a list of T cell receptor beta chains from one sample in a study of regulatory T cells in long-lasting Graves disease. TCRdb processed the multiplex PCR reads anew with MiXCR; each CDR3 protein has one entry. The data show 550,000 to 650,000 distinct CDR3 sequences, 16% seen once. A further study also used this sample, focusing on T cells in Graves' hyperthyroidism and ophthalmopathy.

Specimen: peripheral blood mononuclear cells (PBMCs), collected at new diagnosis, from a patient treated with antithyroid drugs. Receptor source: a man in his late teens or twenties with Graves disease. The CDR3 runs from the conserved cysteine through the conserved F or W. Each record gives: clone size, D gene, V gene, J gene, CDR3 protein, CDR3 DNA. A D gene is named only where the DNA matches it firmly. Size is stated for part of the rows, as once, few or many counts, or as a class when the clone is expanded.

size: few
D: TRBD1
V: TRBV4-1
J: TRBJ2-5
CDR3: CASSRDRVETQYF
DNA: TGCGCCAGCAGCCGCGACAGGGTAGAGACCCAGTACTTC

size: many
D: .
V: TRBV30
J: TRBJ2-3
CDR3: CAWSARGRTDTQYF
DNA: TGTGCCTGGAGTGCACGGGGCCGCACAGATACGCAGTATTTT

size: few
D: .
V: TRBV3-1
J: TRBJ2-7
CDR3: CASSQGGRPENEQYF
DNA: TGTGCCAGCAGCCAAGGGGGCCGCCCAGAGAACGAGCAGTACTTC

size: .
D: .
V: TRBV6-4
J: TRBJ1-2
CDR3: CASRYRDQPYGYTF
DNA: TGTGCCAGCAGATACCGGGACCAACCCTATGGCTACACCTTC

size: few
D: .
V: TRBV3-1
J: TRBJ2-1
CDR3: CASSQAYGRTNTREQFF
DNA: TGTGCCAGCAGCCAAGCCTATGGGCGGACCAATACAAGGGAGCAGTTCTTC

size: many
D: TRBD1
V: TRBV11-2
J: TRBJ2-2
CDR3: CASSPGTGITGELFF
DNA: TGTGCCAGCAGCCCAGGGACAGGGATCACCGGGGAGCTGTTTTTT

size: many
D: TRBD1
V: TRBV27
J: TRBJ1-2
CDR3: CASSLLGGADGYTF
DNA: TGTGCCAGCAGTTTATTAGGGGGCGCGGATGGCTACACCTTC

size: .
D: TRBD1
V: TRBV28
J: TRBJ1-5
CDR3: CASSIGQGGQPQHF
DNA: TGTGCCAGCAGTATAGGACAGGGAGGACAGCCCCAGCATTTT

size: few
D: .
V: TRBV10-3
J: TRBJ1-2
CDR3: CAISGEGRNYGYTF
DNA: TGTGCCATCAGTGGGGAGGGGAGAAACTATGGCTACACCTTC

size: .
D: .
V: TRBV20-1
J: TRBJ1-5
CDR3: CSAPQGSSNQPQHF
DNA: TGCAGTGCTCCACAAGGATCCAGCAATCAGCCCCAGCATTTT

size: few
D: .
V: TRBV11-3
J: TRBJ2-7
CDR3: CASSKSGTERDEQYF
DNA: TGTGCCAGCAGCAAATCCGGGACCGAAAGGGACGAGCAGTACTTC

size: many
D: TRBD1
V: TRBV12-3/TRBV12-4
J: TRBJ2-7
CDR3: CASSAGQGEYYEQYF
DNA: TGTGCCAGCAGTGCCGGACAGGGGGAGTACTACGAGCAGTACTTC

size: .
D: TRBD2
V: TRBV11-3
J: TRBJ2-1
CDR3: CASSLLTSGRVEQFF
DNA: TGTGCCAGCAGCTTATTAACTAGCGGGAGGGTGGAGCAGTTCTTC

size: many
D: TRBD1
V: TRBV12-3/TRBV12-4
J: TRBJ2-7
CDR3: CASSRARTGGGEQYF
DNA: TGTGCCAGCAGCCGGGCTCGGACAGGGGGAGGCGAGCAGTACTTC

size: many
D: .
V: TRBV11-2
J: TRBJ1-1
CDR3: CASSTPGGTEAFF
DNA: TGTGCCAGCAGTACCCCGGGGGGGACTGAAGCTTTCTTT

size: many
D: TRBD1
V: TRBV2
J: TRBJ2-4
CDR3: CASSNLGQGKNIQYF
DNA: TGTGCCAGCAGTAATCTGGGACAGGGGAAAAACATTCAGTACTTC

size: many
D: .
V: TRBV12-3/TRBV12-4
J: TRBJ2-1
CDR3: CASSLLRTVSYNEQFF
DNA: TGTGCCAGCAGTTTATTACGGACAGTGTCCTACAATGAGCAGTTCTTC

size: .
D: .
V: TRBV20-1
J: TRBJ2-1
CDR3: CSARTTSGGSYNKQFF
DNA: TGCAGTGCTAGAACGACCTCGGGGGGCTCCTACAATAAGCAGTTCTTC

size: .
D: TRBD2
V: TRBV7-3
J: TRBJ2-1
CDR3: CASSPTPLAGARNEQFF
DNA: TGTGCCAGCAGCCCCACTCCCCTAGCGGGAGCACGCAATGAGCAGTTCTTC

size: .
D: TRBD1
V: TRBV4-1
J: TRBJ2-7
CDR3: CASSATTGGRVEQYF
DNA: TGCGCCAGCAGCGCGACGACAGGGGGCAGGGTCGAGCAGTACTTC

size: many
D: .
V: TRBV7-3
J: TRBJ1-3
CDR3: CASSLDFNGGNTIYF
DNA: TGTGCCAGCAGCTTGGATTTCAACGGGGGAAACACCATATATTTT

size: many
D: .
V: TRBV29-1
J: TRBJ2-7
CDR3: CRGRAGDRDLRAVLQTYEQYF
DNA: .

size: .
D: .
V: TRBV14
J: TRBJ1-2
CDR3: CASSQARGYGYTF
DNA: TGTGCCAGCAGCCAGGCTCGTGGGTATGGCTACACCTTC

size: .
D: .
V: TRBV15
J: TRBJ2-3
CDR3: CATSWKRAASTDTQYF
DNA: TGTGCCACCAGCTGGAAGAGGGCGGCTAGCACAGATACGCAGTATTTT

size: .
D: .
V: TRBV7-9
J: TRBJ2-7
CDR3: CASSFPSAEQYF
DNA: TGTGCCAGCAGCTTTCCTTCGGCCGAGCAGTACTTC

size: .
D: TRBD2
V: TRBV15
J: TRBJ2-3
CDR3: CATSRESGGSPSDTQYF
DNA: TGTGCCACCAGCAGAGAGTCAGGCGGGAGTCCGTCAGATACGCAGTATTTT

size: many
D: .
V: TRBV12-3/TRBV12-4
J: TRBJ2-1
CDR3: CASSPDNEQFF
DNA: TGTGCCAGCAGCCCCGACAATGAGCAGTTCTTC

size: .
D: .
V: TRBV11-3
J: TRBJ2-2
CDR3: CASRRGADTGELFF
DNA: TGTGCCAGCAGAAGGGGGGCGGACACCGGGGAGCTGTTTTTT

size: few
D: .
V: TRBV28
J: TRBJ1-3
CDR3: CASSLDGYSSGNTIYF
DNA: TGTGCCAGCAGTCTAGACGGATACAGCTCTGGAAACACCATATATTTT

size: many
D: .
V: TRBV5-5
J: TRBJ2-7
CDR3: CASREGVQYEQYF
DNA: TGTGCCAGCAGGGAGGGAGTACAGTACGAGCAGTACTTC

size: .
D: TRBD1
V: TRBV10-3
J: TRBJ2-7
CDR3: CAIRGQEDEQYF
DNA: TGTGCCATCAGGGGACAGGAAGACGAGCAGTACTTC

size: .
D: .
V: TRBV19
J: TRBJ2-2
CDR3: CASTHRTRSDTGELFF
DNA: TGTGCCAGTACCCACAGGACAAGGTCCGACACCGGGGAGCTGTTTTTT

size: few
D: TRBD2
V: TRBV6-5
J: TRBJ2-1
CDR3: CASSSLFSGRHGTNEQFF
DNA: TGTGCCAGCAGTTCCCTTTTTAGCGGGAGGCATGGGACCAATGAGCAGTTCTTC

size: many
D: .
V: TRBV28
J: TRBJ2-5
CDR3: CASGGPSNGETQYF
DNA: TGTGCCAGCGGGGGGCCTAGTAATGGTGAGACCCAGTACTTC

size: many
D: .
V: TRBV7-9
J: TRBJ2-1
CDR3: CASSPRGGSYSYNEQFF
DNA: TGTGCCAGCAGCCCAAGGGGTGGGAGCTACTCCTACAATGAGCAGTTCTTC

size: many
D: .
V: TRBV18
J: TRBJ1-1
CDR3: CASSPPDQVANTEAFF
DNA: TGTGCCAGCTCACCACCGGATCAGGTCGCTAACACTGAAGCTTTCTTT

size: .
D: TRBD2
V: TRBV28
J: TRBJ2-1
CDR3: CASSTNSGRYYNEQFF
DNA: TGTGCCAGCAGTACTAATAGCGGGAGGTACTACAATGAGCAGTTCTTC

size: many
D: .
V: TRBV20-1
J: TRBJ2-1
CDR3: CSASGRGYNEQFF
DNA: TGCAGTGCTAGCGGGAGAGGCTACAATGAGCAGTTCTTC

size: many
D: TRBD1
V: TRBV28
J: TRBJ2-2
CDR3: CASVGNRDRNAGELFF
DNA: TGTGCCAGCGTGGGGAACCGGGACAGAAACGCCGGGGAGCTGTTTTTT

size: few
D: TRBD2
V: TRBV20-1
J: TRBJ2-1
CDR3: CSARRLADSYNEQFF
DNA: TGCAGTGCTAGACGACTAGCGGACTCCTACAATGAGCAGTTCTTC

size: .
D: TRBD2
V: TRBV27
J: TRBJ2-1
CDR3: CASIGGVAGTLYNEQFF
DNA: TGTGCCAGCATTGGGGGGGTAGCGGGAACCCTTTACAATGAGCAGTTCTTC

size: many
D: .
V: TRBV12-5
J: TRBJ2-2
CDR3: CASGLGSGELFF
DNA: TGTGCTAGTGGCCTGGGGTCCGGGGAGCTGTTTTTT

size: few
D: TRBD2
V: TRBV6-5
J: TRBJ2-4
CDR3: CASSSSGSDIQYF
DNA: TGTGCCAGCAGTTCTAGCGGGAGTGACATTCAGTACTTC